This paragraph reports one T cell receptor beta chain. Which antigen it targets is not known. Per-base qualities were not stored, and no clone one base away is much larger. The immunoSEQ Assay, a bias-controlled multiplex PCR, was used to amplify TCRbeta CDR3 regions from genomic DNA. The source study handled its data this way. Nucleated cell counts per sample were estimated from amplification of reference gene primers within the assay. Sequence reads were collapsed and filtered to measure the absolute abundance of every unique TCRbeta CDR3 rearrangement. For each sample, productive Simpson clonality was calculated as the square root of Simpson's diversity index over productive rearrangements. Drawn from immuneACCESS, this table holds only the in-frame rearrangements with V and J called that TCRdb kept. Clones are partly lost; checked studies trace under half to an unresolved V gene and leave the rest unexplained. D and trimming come from the DNA, and the V and J calls and clone size come from that table. In all, the sample holds 70,000 to 80,000 clones, and approximately 89% of those were seen once. About 5.8% of the sample belongs to the ten largest clones.

These data are taken from a study of blood T cell repertoires in COVID-19 (dated by TCRdb to the early 2020s). Turning to the overall study: The collaborator samples originated in the United States, Italy and Spain and spanned the acute and convalescent phases of COVID-19. The material from the prospective study consisted of cDNA or gDNA derived from T cells, B-cell-depleted T cells, or PBMCs. Subjects who had been exposed to COVID-19, were actively infected with it, or had recovered from it provided the deeply sampled blood TCRbeta repertoires that made up the dataset. The repertoires were released in a freely available public database intended as a resource for research on the immune response to SARS-CoV-2. Samples came from the ongoing ImmuneRACE study (first 160 participants) plus 1,254 subjects from 6 global collaborators. Nearly every sample came with metadata listing a de-identified subject ID, COVID-19 status, age in years and sex. Where available, HLA class I and class II types were taken from metadata supplied by the sample provider and were not determined by assay-based typing. The full study reports these points: The amount of clinical and demographic metadata varied by source and participant and was provided uncurated.

Collaborating institutions collected whole blood in K2EDTA tubes following their own protocols. For TCRbeta analysis, collaborators shipped samples in one of three forms: frozen whole blood, isolated PBMCs, or DNA extracted from either of those sample types. The CDR1 and CDR2 encoded by the germline V gene (reference sequence) are PRHDT and FYEKMQ. Unmatched junction bases come to 3, with V trimmed by 5 bases and J by 4 bases. The CDR3 starts with the cysteine, ends with the phenylalanine, and has 14 residues. This entry keeps only the CDR3 DNA: 42 bases, framed from base 1. Material for sequencing was peripheral blood. This clonotype was obtained from a human donor in a cohort sampled during active COVID-19. The sequence links TRBV13 to TRBJ2-2, and TRBD1 matches 8 of the central bases. The DNA sequence reads TGTGCCAGCAGCCGTGGACAGGGCACCGGGGAGCTGTTTTTT. This translates into CASSRGQGTGELFF.